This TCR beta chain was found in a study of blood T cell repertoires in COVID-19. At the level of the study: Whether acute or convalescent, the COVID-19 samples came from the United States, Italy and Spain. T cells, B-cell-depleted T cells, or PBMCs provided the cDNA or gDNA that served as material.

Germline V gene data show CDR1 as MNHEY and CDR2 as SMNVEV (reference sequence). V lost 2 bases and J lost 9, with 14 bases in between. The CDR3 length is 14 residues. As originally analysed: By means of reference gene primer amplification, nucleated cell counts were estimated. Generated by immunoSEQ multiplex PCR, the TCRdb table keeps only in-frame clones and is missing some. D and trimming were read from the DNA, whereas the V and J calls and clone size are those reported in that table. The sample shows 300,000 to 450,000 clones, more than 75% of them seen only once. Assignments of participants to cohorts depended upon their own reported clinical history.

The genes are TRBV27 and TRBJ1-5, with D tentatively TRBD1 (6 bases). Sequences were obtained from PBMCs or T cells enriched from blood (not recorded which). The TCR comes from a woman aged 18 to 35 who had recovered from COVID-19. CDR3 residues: CASSLQGPGWPQHF. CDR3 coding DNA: TGTGCCAGCAGTTTACAGGGGCCAGGGTGGCCCCAGCATTTT.